The next 28 T cell receptor beta chains were all read from a single sample in a study of blood T cells in healthy people across ages. It was with a sample-barcoded 5' primer and a J-beta primer mix that a second PCR of roughly 7 to 12 cycles was run. TCRdb processed the 5' RACE reads anew with MiXCR; each CDR3 protein has one entry. The sample lists 950,000 to 1,200,000 distinct CDR3 sequences, 35% to 40% occurring once. The material sequenced was blood. These receptors all stem from a man aged 18 to 29 in good health.

V usage is TRBV2 and J usage is TRBJ2-1; TRBD1 matches at 8 bases. This CDR3 has 14 residues. The trim removed 3 bases at V and 6 bases at J, leaving 4 bases unmatched. The germline V gene has CDR1 SNHLY and CDR2 FYNNEI. The CDR3 DNA reads TGTGCCAGCAGTGATTCCAGGGGGCGCAATGAGCAGTTCTTC. Its protein is CASSDSRGRNEQFF.

The V and J genes are TRBV4-3 and TRBJ1-1, with D possibly matching TRBD1 (5 bases). The CDR3 loop spans 15 amino acids. Trimming pared 5 bases from V and 1 base from J, leaving 14 bases between. Germline values: CDR1 LGHNA, CDR2 YSLEER. CDR3 loop: CASSTTTVTNTEAFF. The CDR3, as DNA: TGCGCCAGCAGCACTACGACAGTAACGAACACTGAAGCTTTCTTT.

This clonotype has more than one count but fewer than ten. J is TRBJ1-4 and V is TRBV29-1; D ambiguous. V was clipped by 6 bases and J by 10 bases, with 15 bases between them. CDR3 size: 12 residues. Germline V CDR1 and CDR2: SQVTM, ANQGSEA. This chain's CDR3 is CSVGPAEGKLFF. The CDR3 DNA reads as TGCAGCGTCGGGCCCGCGGAAGGAAAACTGTTTTTT.

The chain is built from TRBV12-3 or TRBV12-4 and TRBJ1-1; D is uncertain. The ends were cut back, 7 bases at V and 5 bases at J, with 20 bases in the middle. CDR3 length: 15 amino acids. The CDR3 is CASNIHRAARTEAFF. CDR3 nucleotide sequence: TGTGCCAGCAACATCCACCGGGCCGCGAGAACTGAAGCTTTCTTT.

Turning to this clonotype: At one end, the junction sequence differs from germline, possibly due to a read error. The CDR3 DNA reads TGTGCCAGCAACTTAGAGGGTAGGGAGCAGTACTTC. This sequence encodes CASNLEGREQYF. The chain carries TRBV7-9 and TRBJ2-5, with D tentatively TRBD2 (5 bases). The CDR3 length is 12 residues. Germline CDR1 reads SEHNR; CDR2 reads FQNEAQ (reference sequence).

J is TRBJ2-7 and V is TRBV9; D is perhaps TRBD2 (7 bases). The DNA end is more similar to TRBJ2-5, so the J call may be wrong. The CDR3 length is 15 residues. Germline CDR1 SGDLS, CDR2 YYNGEE. CDR3 DNA: TGTGCCAGCAGCGTAGATGGGGGGGCGGGAGAGACCCAGTACTTC. As protein: CASSVDGGAGETQYF.

For this clonotype: A much larger clone differs by one base, so this may be a read error. The rearrangement uses TRBV9 and TRBJ2-5, with TRBD1 identical over 11 bases. TRBJ2-1 matches the DNA end more closely, so the J call is doubtful. The CDR3 runs to 15 residues. The germline V gene has CDR1 SGDLS and CDR2 YYNGEE. CDR3 nucleotides: TGTGCCAGCAGCGGGGACAGGGGGTTTCAAGAGACCCAGTTCTTC. Its translation is CASSGDRGFQETQFF.

The rearrangement uses TRBV29-1 and TRBJ2-1, with 9 bases aligning to TRBD2. The end of the DNA is better explained by TRBJ2-7, so the J call may be wrong. Germline V gene lookup returns CDR1 SQVTM and CDR2 ANQGSEA. There are 15 residues in the CDR3. This chain's CDR3 is CSVASGGSSYNEQYF. As DNA, the CDR3 is TGCAGCGTTGCCAGCGGGGGGAGCTCCTACAATGAGCAGTACTTC.

The chain couples TRBV4-3 to TRBJ1-2, with unresolved D. Germline CDR1 and CDR2: LGHNA and YSLEER. V was clipped by 0 bases and J by 4 bases, with 12 bases between them. The CDR3 loop spans 15 amino acids. The CDR3 protein is CASSQEEGLGYGYTF. The CDR3 DNA reads TGCGCCAGCAGCCAAGAGGAGGGTTTGGGCTATGGCTACACCTTC.

This clonotype turned up a few times. The chain has TRBV4-1 and TRBJ1-1; 8 nucleotides line up with TRBD1. Trimming at V came to 2 bases and at J to 0 bases, leaving 8 bases not matched to a gene. Looked up from germline, CDR1 is MGHRA and CDR2 is YSYEKL. There are 17 residues in the CDR3. The CDR3 DNA follows: TGCGCCAGCAGCCAAATGGGACAGGCCCCTATGAACACTGAAGCTTTCTTT. It yields the protein CASSQMGQAPMNTEAFF.

This clonotype showed up just a few times. As DNA, the CDR3 is TGTGCCAGCAGTACCTCCCCTGAAGCTTTCTTT. It codes for CASSTSPEAFF. The gene calls are TRBV28 and TRBJ1-1; D is ambiguous. CDR1 is MDHEN and CDR2 is SYDVKM in the germline V gene. The CDR3 is 11 residues long. V shed 5 bases and J shed 6 bases, with 7 bases lying between them. The full variable domain, rest sourced from reference TRBV28 and TRBJ1-1, is DVKVTQSSRYLVKRTGEKVFLECVQDMDHENMFWYRQDPGLGLRLIYFSYDVKMKEKGDIPEGYSVSREKKERFSLILESASTNQTSMYLCASSTSPEAFFGQGTRLTVV.

The gene calls are TRBV2 and TRBJ2-1; perhaps TRBD1 as D (5 bases). From germline, CDR1 is SNHLY and CDR2 FYNNEI. The V and J ends lost 8 bases and 2 bases respectively, with 16 bases between them. This CDR3 is built from 15 residues. CDR3 protein: CASGSATVTYNEQFF. Here the CDR3 DNA reads TGTGCCAGCGGGTCTGCGACAGTCACCTACAATGAGCAGTTCTTC.

The chain is built from TRBV6-2 or TRBV6-3 and TRBJ1-5; D is possibly TRBD1 (6 bases). The CDR3 totals 14 residues. V was clipped by 6 bases and J by 3 bases, with 12 bases between them. CDR1 MNHEY and CDR2 SVGEGT come from the germline V gene. The CDR3 sequence is CASRPGQINQPQHF. CDR3 DNA sequence: TGTGCCAGCAGACCGGGACAAATCAATCAGCCCCAGCATTTT.

The DNA of the CDR3 is TGTGCCAGCAGCTTAGTACACAACTACGAGCAGTACTTC. Its protein is CASSLVHNYEQYF. The chain carries TRBV7-2 and TRBJ2-7; D unresolved. This CDR3 contains 13 residues. Germline lookup yields CDR1 SGHTA and CDR2 FQGNSA. V dropped 1 base and J dropped 3 bases, with 7 bases sitting between them.

The rearrangement uses TRBV20-1 and TRBJ1-1; 7 bases map to TRBD1. CDR3 length: 15 amino acids. With 3 bases clipped from V and 1 base from J, the junction kept 8 bases outside the gene matches. Germline V gene lookup returns CDR1 DFQATT and CDR2 SNEGSKA (reference sequence). CDR3 region: CSASDTGQENTEAFF. CDR3 sequence (DNA): TGCAGTGCTAGCGATACAGGACAGGAGAACACTGAAGCTTTCTTT.

The chain has TRBV12-3 or TRBV12-4 and TRBJ1-2; TRBD1 matches at 9 bases. V lost 3 bases, J lost 7 bases, and 9 bases stayed unmatched. The length of the CDR3 is 15 residues. In DNA, the CDR3 is TGTGCCAGCAGTTTTTCGGGACAGGGCCCATCTGGCTACACCTTC. Translated: CASSFSGQGPSGYTF.

This sequence joins TRBV6-2 or TRBV6-3 and TRBJ2-1, with D hard to call. This CDR3 spans 15 amino acids. CDR1 and CDR2 (germline): MNHEY, SVGEGT. V lost 6 bases and J 5 bases, leaving 17 bases between the germline ends. CDR3 sequence (DNA): TGTGCCAGCAGACTCGGACGAGCCCCCAACAATGAGCAGTTCTTC. It codes for CASRLGRAPNNEQFF.

This chain links TRBV6-5 with TRBJ1-2; D is ambiguous. CDR1 is MNHEY and CDR2 is SVGAGI in the germline V gene. This CDR3 has 13 amino acids. Trimming pared 6 bases from V and 2 bases from J, leaving 10 bases between. The CDR3 bases are TGTGCCAGCAGAAGGAGCTTAAACTATGGCTACACCTTC. Translating gives CASRRSLNYGYTF.

This clonotype has at least ten counts. The V gene is TRBV6-1, the J gene TRBJ2-1; TRBD2 agrees at 13 bases. Germline CDR1 is MNHNS and CDR2 is SASEGT. V lost 0 bases and J lost 6; bases outside the gene matches: 8. This CDR3 contains 18 residues. Here the CDR3 DNA reads TGTGCCAGCAGTGAAGCGGGACTAGCGGGGACTCTGGGCAATGAGCAGTTCTTC. Translation gives CASSEAGLAGTLGNEQFF.

The V call is TRBV12-3 or TRBV12-4, the J call TRBJ2-7, with D perhaps TRBD1 (5 bases). V was cut by 2 bases and J by 3 bases, with 14 bases left in between. The CDR3 covers 15 residues. The CDR3 is CASSLKGGQGYEQYF. The CDR3, as DNA: TGTGCCAGCAGTTTAAAGGGTGGGCAGGGCTACGAGCAGTACTTC.

This clonotype was seen more than once but under ten times. V gene TRBV7-2 combines with J gene TRBJ2-5; D ambiguous. This CDR3 region has 14 residues. From germline, CDR1 is SGHTA and CDR2 FQGNSA. Trimming removed 2 bases from V and 10 bases from J, with 17 bases in between. CDR3 residues: CASSLSADGLGQYF. The CDR3 nucleotides are TGTGCCAGCAGCTTAAGCGCGGACGGGCTGGGCCAGTACTTC.

This clonotype was detected only once. This may stem from a read error, because a much larger clone lies one nucleotide away. The chain joins TRBV20-1 to TRBJ2-7; D remains unclear. The CDR3 spans 10 residues. V lost 3 bases, J lost 7 bases, and 7 bases lay in between. Germline CDR1 is DFQATT and CDR2 is SNEGSKA (reference sequence). The CDR3 protein is CSASANEQYF. CDR3 nucleotides: TGCAGTGCTAGTGCCAATGAGCAGTACTTC.

The chain links TRBV20-1 to TRBJ1-2; 10 nucleotides align to TRBD1. The CDR3 is 13 residues long. The germline V gene encodes CDR1 DFQATT and CDR2 SNEGSKA (reference sequence). Trimming removed 4 bases from V and 4 bases from J; junction bases left unmatched: 3. The CDR3 here is CSATTGGRYGYTF. As DNA, the CDR3 is TGCAGTGCTACGACAGGGGGCCGCTATGGCTACACCTTC.

The chain combines TRBV4-3 with TRBJ2-7; 8 bases map to TRBD2. Germline loops: CDR1 LGHNA, CDR2 YSLEER. Germline trimming cut 1 base from V and 7 bases from J; bases unmatched to any gene: 18. The CDR3 loop spans 18 amino acids. The CDR3 is CASSQALSGESSYNEQYF. CDR3 coding DNA: TGCGCCAGCAGCCAAGCCCTTAGCGGGGAGAGCTCCTACAATGAGCAGTACTTC.

This clonotype was seen a handful of times. The V call is TRBV5-1, the J call TRBJ2-5; 7 bases are shared with TRBD2. V dropped 4 bases and J dropped 0; count of bases not matched to a gene: 9. Germline assignment: CDR1 SGHRS and CDR2 YFSETQ. CDR3 length: 16 amino acids. CDR3: CASSASSGTNQETQYF. In nucleotides, the CDR3 is TGCGCCAGCAGCGCCTCCTCCGGGACTAACCAAGAGACCCAGTACTTC.

This clonotype has more than one count but fewer than ten. This chain uses TRBV4-2 with TRBJ1-1; tentative D call: TRBD1 (6 bases). V was clipped by 5 bases and J by 4 bases, with 11 bases between them. CDR3 length: 13 residues. Germline V gene data show CDR1 as LGHNA and CDR2 as YNFKEQ. CDR3 residues: CASSGKGGTEAFF. The CDR3, as DNA: TGTGCCAGCAGCGGTAAAGGGGGCACTGAAGCTTTCTTT.

This clonotype was observed many times. The rearrangement links TRBV27 to TRBJ1-2, with unresolved D. This CDR3 region has 13 residues. Per the germline V gene, CDR1 is MNHEY and CDR2 is SMNVEV (reference sequence). The V and J ends lost 3 bases and 4 bases respectively, with 9 bases between them. The CDR3 nucleotides are TGTGCCAGCAGTTTTGGGGTTGGCTATGGCTACACCTTC. Translated: CASSFGVGYGYTF.

The rearrangement uses TRBV7-2 and TRBJ2-3; TRBD2 matches at 11 bases. CDR1 and CDR2 (germline): SGHTA, FQGNSA. With V trimmed by 8 bases and J by 9 bases, 7 bases remained unmatched. The CDR3 runs 13 residues. The chain's CDR3 is CASSGTSGDTQYF. The DNA of the CDR3 is TGTGCCAGCTCGGGGACTAGCGGCGACACGCAGTATTTT.